The T cell receptor (beta chain) described here comes from a study of OX40 agonist ivuxolimab in advanced cancers. Study conclusions and caveats: Clonal expansion by week 6 occurred in CD4+ and CD8+ blood T cells (at 0.1 to 3.0 mg/kg).

V lost 4 bases, J lost 3 bases, and 25 bases lay in between. This CDR3 comprises 18 residues. Germline V gene sequence: CDR1 KGHSH, CDR2 LQKENI. The assay was immunoSEQ multiplex PCR, and TCRdb's table has in-frame clones only and misses some. Of around 69,000 clones in the sample, 89% were seen once. As to this clone: Its antigen remains unknown.

The clonotype was recovered from an adult with an advanced solid tumor such as melanoma, head and neck, liver or kidney cancer. The V gene is TRBV18, the J gene TRBJ2-7; tentative D call: TRBD1 (8 bases). This specimen consisted of CD4+ or CD8+ T cells sorted from blood, obtained in a trial of the OX40 agonist ivuxolimab. CDR3 in DNA: TGTGCCAGCTCACTCCAATCATTCGGACAGGGCGGGGGCTACGAGCAGTACTTC. Amino acids: CASSLQSFGQGGGYEQYF. Supplemented by reference TRBV18 and TRBJ2-7, the full variable domain reads NAGVMQNPRHLVRRRGQEARLRCSPMKGHSHVYWYRQLPEEGLKFMVYLQKENIIDESGMPKERFSAEFPKEGPSILRIQQVVRGDSAAYFCASSLQSFGQGGGYEQYFGPGTRLTVT.